Each of the 7 T cell receptor beta chains below was sequenced from the same sample in a study of blood T cell repertoires in COVID-19. Using immunoSEQ multiplex PCR, the repertoire was profiled, and TCRdb retains in-frame clones only, with some absent. The sample holds 150,000 to 200,000 clones, 85% to 90% seen once. Sequencing input: peripheral blood. Source of these receptors: an older woman with acute or convalescent COVID-19.

The CDR3 DNA reads as TGCGCCAGCAGTGAGGGTAGCGGGGGATCCGATACGCAGTATTTT. Encoded protein: CASSEGSGGSDTQYF. This chain uses TRBV10-1 with TRBJ2-3; 9 nucleotides align to TRBD2. The CDR3 is 15 amino acids. V lost 2 bases to trimming and J lost 6 bases; unmatched junction nucleotides: 6. CDR1 and CDR2 (germline): WNHNN, SYGVQD (reference sequence).

J is TRBJ2-3 and V is TRBV4-3; D may be TRBD1 (6 bases). CDR1 and CDR2 from the germline V gene are LGHNA and YSLEER. The CDR3 spans 17 residues. V was shortened by 0 bases and J by 5 bases, with 18 bases between the two germline ends. The CDR3 nucleotides are TGCGCCAGCAGCCAAGACCTGCGAAACAGGGCTATAGATACGCAGTATTTT. Translation gives CASSQDLRNRAIDTQYF.

The chain uses TRBV30 and TRBJ1-6; D is ambiguous. Trimming left V 2 bases short and J 5 bases short, with 7 bases between. Looked up from germline, CDR1 is GTSNPN and CDR2 is SVGIG (reference sequence). CDR3 size: 13 residues. DNA for the CDR3: TGTGCCTGGAGTCCACAGAATAATTCACCCCTCCACTTT. Translating it yields CAWSPQNNSPLHF.

The V gene is TRBV9, the J gene TRBJ1-6; TRBD1 agrees at 8 bases. Germline CDR1 and CDR2: SGDLS and YYNGEE. This CDR3 comprises 16 residues. With V trimmed by 4 bases and J by 6 bases, 9 bases remained unmatched. The CDR3 here is CASSMRGQAFNSPLHF. CDR3 DNA sequence: TGTGCCAGCAGCATGCGGGGACAGGCCTTTAATTCACCCCTCCACTTT.

The chain links TRBV14 to TRBJ2-5, with 10 nucleotides matching TRBD1. The CDR3 runs to 19 residues. From germline, CDR1 is SGHDN and CDR2 FVKESK. V was pared by 4 bases and J by 1 base, with 15 bases of the junction left unmatched. The CDR3 coding sequence is TGTGCCAGCAGCCTAACGACAGGGGGCGGACGTGGTAGCCAAGAGACCCAGTACTTC. This gives the protein CASSLTTGGGRGSQETQYF. Complete variable domain (other parts from reference TRBV14 and TRBJ2-5): EAGVTQFPSHSVIEKGQTVTLRCDPISGHDNLYWYRRVMGKEIKFLLHFVKESKQDESGMPNNRFLAERTGGTYSTLKVQPAELEDSGVYFCASSLTTGGGRGSQETQYFGPGTRLLVL.

The chain combines TRBV19 with TRBJ1-5; the D gene is possibly TRBD1 (6 bases). V dropped 7 bases and J dropped 4 bases, with 8 bases sitting between them. This CDR3 is built from 12 residues. Germline V CDR1 and CDR2: LNHDA, SQIVND (reference sequence). The CDR3, as DNA: TGTGCCAGTAATAGGGGGAATCAGCCCCAGCATTTT. It codes for CASNRGNQPQHF.

This clone was observed a handful of times. The genes are TRBV7-2 and TRBJ1-3; 9 bases match TRBD1. The germline gives CDR1 SGHTA, CDR2 FQGNSA. J gave up 3 bases and V 3 bases, and 6 bases lay outside the gene matches. The length of the CDR3 is 16 residues. In nucleotides, the CDR3 is TGTGCCAGCAGCTTTGTACAGGGGGCGCGTGGAAACACCATATATTTT. Translated: CASSFVQGARGNTIYF.